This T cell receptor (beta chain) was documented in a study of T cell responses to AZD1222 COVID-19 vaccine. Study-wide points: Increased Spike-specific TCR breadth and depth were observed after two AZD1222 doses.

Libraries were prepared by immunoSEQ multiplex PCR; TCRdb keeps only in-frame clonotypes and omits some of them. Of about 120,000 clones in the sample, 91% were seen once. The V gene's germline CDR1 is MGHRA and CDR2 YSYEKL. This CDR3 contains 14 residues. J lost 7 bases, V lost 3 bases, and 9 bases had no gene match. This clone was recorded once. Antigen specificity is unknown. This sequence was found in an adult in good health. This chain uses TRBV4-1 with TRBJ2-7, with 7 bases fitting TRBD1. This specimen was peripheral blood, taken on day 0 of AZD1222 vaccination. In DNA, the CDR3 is TGCGCCAGCAGCCATCCCGGACAGGATCGGGAGCAGTACTTC. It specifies CASSHPGQDREQYF.